The next 9 T cell receptor beta chains were all read from a single sample in a study of blood T cell repertoires in COVID-19. Profiled with immunoSEQ multiplex PCR; TCRdb holds only in-frame clones, not every one. The sample lists 160,000 or so clones; 82% were seen once. Sequenced sample: PBMCs or T cells enriched from blood (not recorded which). The receptors derive from a man in his sixties who had recovered from COVID-19.

For this clone: The junction departs from the called germline gene at one end, perhaps through a read error. The J gene is TRBJ2-3, the V gene TRBV7-7; possibly TRBD1 for D (7 bases). Per the germline V gene, CDR1 is SSHAT and CDR2 is FNYEAQ (reference sequence). CDR3 length: 16 amino acids. CDR3 amino acids: CASSLGVGGGADTQYF. The CDR3, as DNA: TGTGCTAGCAGCTTAGGGGTCGGAGGGGGCGCAGATACGCAGTATTTT.

The CDR3 sequence: CASSPRQFSTDTQYF. CDR3 nucleotide sequence: TGTGCCAGCAGCCCCAGGCAGTTTAGCACAGATACGCAGTATTTT. This chain links TRBV7-9 with TRBJ2-3; no clear D gene. The CDR3 loop spans 15 amino acids. Trimming stripped 5 bases from V and 0 bases from J, with 12 bases between. Germline V gives CDR1 SEHNR, CDR2 FQNEAQ (reference sequence).

Here the CDR3 reads CASSPSDYGYTF. The CDR3 DNA follows: TGTGCCAGCTCACCGTCCGACTATGGCTACACCTTC. The J gene is TRBJ1-2, the V gene TRBV18; D gene ambiguous. Germline CDR1 and CDR2: KGHSH and LQKENI. CDR3 length equals 12 residues. Trimming pared 3 bases from V and 3 bases from J, leaving 5 bases between.

This clone occurred a few times. The chain carries TRBV2 and TRBJ1-4; D gene ambiguous. The germline V gene has CDR1 SNHLY and CDR2 FYNNEI. Trimming took off 3 bases at V and 4 bases at J, with 12 bases between the two ends. The CDR3 is 15 residues long. CDR3 loop: CASSDLTRSNEKLFF. CDR3 nucleotides: TGTGCCAGCAGTGATCTTACGCGGAGTAATGAAAAACTGTTTTTT. The full variable domain, in which reference TRBV2 and TRBJ1-4 provide the parts outside the CDR3, is EPEVTQTPSHQVTQMGQEVILRCVPISNHLYFYWYRQILGQKVEFLVSFYNNEISEKSEIFDDQFSVERPDGSNFTLKIRSTKLEDSAMYFCASSDLTRSNEKLFFGSGTQLSVL.

The chain combines TRBV21-1 with TRBJ2-1; the D call TRBD2 from the table was never checked on the DNA. TRBV21-1 is annotated as a pseudogene. This CDR3 has 15 amino acids. CDR3 DNA sequence: TGTGCCAGCAGCAAACTAGCGGGAGCTTTAGATGAGCAGTTCTTC. Amino acid sequence: CASSKLAGALDEQFF.

The chain has TRBV5-1 and TRBJ2-7, with 7 bases that match TRBD1. With V trimmed by 3 bases and J by 2 bases, 8 bases remained unmatched. CDR1 and CDR2 (germline): SGHRS, YFSETQ. The CDR3 contains 15 residues. This CDR3 reads CASSSLQGPTYEQYF. DNA of the CDR3: TGCGCCAGCAGCTCACTACAGGGGCCGACCTACGAGCAGTACTTC.

The J gene is TRBJ2-5, the V gene TRBV20-1; the match to TRBD2 covers 9 bases. CDR3 size: 15 residues. Germline values: CDR1 DFQATT, CDR2 SNEGSKA (reference sequence). V lost 3 bases and J lost 4; bases outside the gene matches: 9. The CDR3 loop reads CSASRTLAGIETQYF. In DNA form, the CDR3 reads TGCAGTGCTAGTCGGACTCTAGCGGGAATAGAGACCCAGTACTTC.

This clone was observed a single time. The V call is TRBV6-1, the J call TRBJ2-7; D is unclear. The length of the CDR3 is 12 residues. Germline lookup yields CDR1 MNHNS and CDR2 SASEGT. The V and J ends lost 3 bases and 6 bases respectively, with 9 bases between them. The CDR3 region is CASSDLRFEQYF. The CDR3 nucleotides read TGTGCCAGCAGTGATCTGCGATTCGAGCAGTACTTC.

V and J are TRBV7-2 and TRBJ2-2; tentative D call: TRBD2 (5 bases). CDR1 and CDR2 (germline): SGHTA, FQGNSA. Trimming left V 5 bases short and J 0 bases short, with 19 bases between. CDR3 length equals 18 residues. The CDR3 region has the DNA TGTGCCAGCAGCCCACTTAGGACTCCGCTCGCGAACACCGGGGAGCTGTTTTTT. Protein product: CASSPLRTPLANTGELFF.